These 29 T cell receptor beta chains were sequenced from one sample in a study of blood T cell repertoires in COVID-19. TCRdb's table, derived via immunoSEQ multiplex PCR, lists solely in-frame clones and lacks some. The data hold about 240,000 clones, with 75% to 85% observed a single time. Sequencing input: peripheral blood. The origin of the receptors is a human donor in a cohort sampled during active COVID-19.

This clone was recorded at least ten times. CDR3 protein: CASSRTGSLEQYF. CDR3 in DNA: TGTGCCAGCAGCCGGACAGGGTCCTTGGAGCAGTACTTC. V and J are TRBV5-4 and TRBJ2-7; TRBD1 agrees at 8 bases. The CDR3 loop spans 13 amino acids. Germline V gene data show CDR1 as SGHNT and CDR2 as YYREEE (reference sequence). V shed 4 bases and J 7 bases; nucleotides not matched to a gene: 7.

CDR3 sequence (DNA): TGTGCCAGCAGTCTGGGACTAGCGGACACAGATACGCAGTATTTT. Translated: CASSLGLADTDTQYF. The chain employs TRBV6-4 and TRBJ2-3, with 11 bases fitting TRBD2. Germline CDR1 reads MRHNA; CDR2 reads SNTAGT. This CDR3 has 15 residues. After removal of 5 bases from V and 2 bases from J, the junction contained 3 bases not matched to a gene.

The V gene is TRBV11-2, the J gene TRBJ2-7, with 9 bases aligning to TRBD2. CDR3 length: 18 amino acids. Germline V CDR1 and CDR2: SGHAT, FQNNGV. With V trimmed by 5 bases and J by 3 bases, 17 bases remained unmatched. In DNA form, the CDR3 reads TGTGCCAGCAGCCTTAGCGGAAATAGCGGGAGTAGCAGCTACGAGCAGTACTTC. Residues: CASSLSGNSGSSSYEQYF.

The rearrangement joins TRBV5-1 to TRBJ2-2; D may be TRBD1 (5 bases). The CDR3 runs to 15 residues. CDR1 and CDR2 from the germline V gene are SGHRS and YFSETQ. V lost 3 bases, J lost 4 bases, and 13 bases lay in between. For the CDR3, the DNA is TGCGCCAGCAGCTCCCTAGGGGTAGGCACCGGGGAGCTGTTTTTT. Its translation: CASSSLGVGTGELFF.

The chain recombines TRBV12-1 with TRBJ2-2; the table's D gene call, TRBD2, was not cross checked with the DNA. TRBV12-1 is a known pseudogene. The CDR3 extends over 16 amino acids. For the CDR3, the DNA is TGTGCCAGCAGCCCTCAGCGGGAACTCAACACCGGGGAGCTGTTTTTT. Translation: CASSPQRELNTGELFF.

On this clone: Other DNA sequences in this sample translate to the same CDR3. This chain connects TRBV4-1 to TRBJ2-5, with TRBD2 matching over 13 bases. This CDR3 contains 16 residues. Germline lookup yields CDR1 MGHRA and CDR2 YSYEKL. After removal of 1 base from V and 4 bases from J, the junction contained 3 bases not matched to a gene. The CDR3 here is CASSQARLAGGETQYF. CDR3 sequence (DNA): TGCGCCAGCAGCCAAGCCAGACTAGCGGGAGGAGAGACCCAGTACTTC.

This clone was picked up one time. Here the CDR3 reads CATSRAGGRNEKLFF. As DNA, the CDR3 is TGTGCCACCAGCAGAGCGGGGGGAAGAAATGAAAAACTGTTTTTT. The rearrangement links TRBV15 to TRBJ1-4; D is possibly TRBD1 (5 bases). The CDR3 extends over 15 amino acids. From germline, CDR1 is LNHNV and CDR2 YYDKDF (reference sequence). The germline V and J ends were trimmed by 1 base and 5 bases, with 11 bases remaining between them.

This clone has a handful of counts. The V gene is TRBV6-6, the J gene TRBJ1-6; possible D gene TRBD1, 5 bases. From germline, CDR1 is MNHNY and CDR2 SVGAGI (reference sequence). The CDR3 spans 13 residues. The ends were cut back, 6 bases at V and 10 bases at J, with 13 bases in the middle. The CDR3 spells CASSQGRGSPLHF. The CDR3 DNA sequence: TGTGCCAGCAGCCAGGGTAGGGGATCACCCCTCCACTTT.

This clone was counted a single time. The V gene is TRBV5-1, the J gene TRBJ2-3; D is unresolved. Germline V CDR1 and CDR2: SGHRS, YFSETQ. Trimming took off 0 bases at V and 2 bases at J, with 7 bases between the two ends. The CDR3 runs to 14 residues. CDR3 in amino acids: CASSLGQNTDTQYF. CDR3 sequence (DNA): TGCGCCAGCAGCTTGGGCCAGAACACAGATACGCAGTATTTT.

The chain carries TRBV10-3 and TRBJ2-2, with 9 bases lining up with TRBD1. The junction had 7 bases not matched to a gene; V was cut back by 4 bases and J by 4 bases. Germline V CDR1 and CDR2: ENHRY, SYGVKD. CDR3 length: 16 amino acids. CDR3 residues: CAISAEQGARTGELFF. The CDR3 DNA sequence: TGTGCCATCAGTGCCGAACAGGGGGCGCGCACCGGGGAGCTGTTTTTT.

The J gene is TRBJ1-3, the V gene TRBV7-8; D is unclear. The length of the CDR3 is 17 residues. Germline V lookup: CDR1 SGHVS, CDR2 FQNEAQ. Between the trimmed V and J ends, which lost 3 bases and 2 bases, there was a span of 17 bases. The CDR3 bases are TGTGCCAGCAGCTTCACGACCTCCGGGAGCACTGGAAACACCATATATTTT. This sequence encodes CASSFTTSGSTGNTIYF.

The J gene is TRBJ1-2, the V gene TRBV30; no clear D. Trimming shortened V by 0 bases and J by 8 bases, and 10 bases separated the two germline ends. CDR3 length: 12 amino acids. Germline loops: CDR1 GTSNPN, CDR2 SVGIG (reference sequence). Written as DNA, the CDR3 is TGTGCCTGGAGTGTGTACAGAGAGGGCTACACCTTC. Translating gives CAWSVYREGYTF. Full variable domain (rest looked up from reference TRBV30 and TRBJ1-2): SQTIHQWPATLVQPVGSPLSLECTVEGTSNPNLYWYRQAAGRGLQLLFYSVGIGQISSEVPQNLSASRPQDRQFILSSKKLLLSDSGFYLCAWSVYREGYTFGSGTRLTVV.

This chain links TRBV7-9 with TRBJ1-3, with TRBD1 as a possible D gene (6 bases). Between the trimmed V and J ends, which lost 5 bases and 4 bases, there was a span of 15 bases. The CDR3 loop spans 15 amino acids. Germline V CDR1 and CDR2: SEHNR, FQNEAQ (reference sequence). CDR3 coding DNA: TGTGCCAGCAGCAGGACAGCCGAGTTGGGAAACACCATATATTTT. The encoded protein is CASSRTAELGNTIYF.

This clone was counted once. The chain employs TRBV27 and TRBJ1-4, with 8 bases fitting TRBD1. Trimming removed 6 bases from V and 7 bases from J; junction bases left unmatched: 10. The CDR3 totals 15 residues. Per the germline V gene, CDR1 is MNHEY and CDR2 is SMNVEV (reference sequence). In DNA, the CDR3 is TGTGCCAGCAGCCCGGACAGGGCAAGGGGTGAAAAACTGTTTTTT. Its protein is CASSPDRARGEKLFF. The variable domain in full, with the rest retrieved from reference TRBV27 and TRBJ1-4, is EAQVTQNPRYLITVTGKKLTVTCSQNMNHEYMSWYRQDPGLGLRQIYYSMNVEVTDKGDVPEGYKVSRKEKRNFPLILESPSPNQTSLYFCASSPDRARGEKLFFGSGTQLSVL.

CDR3 in DNA: TGTGCCAGTAGTGTATATACAGGGTCGGATTTTCAGCCCCAGCATTTT. Translating gives CASSVYTGSDFQPQHF. The V and J genes are TRBV19 and TRBJ1-5; D may be TRBD1 (6 bases). Germline values: CDR1 LNHDA, CDR2 SQIVND (reference sequence). Trimming removed 5 bases from V and 6 bases from J, with 20 bases in between. This CDR3 comprises 16 residues.

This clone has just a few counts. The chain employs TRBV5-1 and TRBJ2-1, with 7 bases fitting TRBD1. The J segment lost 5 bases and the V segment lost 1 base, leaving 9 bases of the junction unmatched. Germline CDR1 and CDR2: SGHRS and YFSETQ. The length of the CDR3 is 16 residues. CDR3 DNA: TGCGCCAGCAGCTTGAAGGCAGGGGGTGCCGACAATGAGCAGTTCTTC. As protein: CASSLKAGGADNEQFF.

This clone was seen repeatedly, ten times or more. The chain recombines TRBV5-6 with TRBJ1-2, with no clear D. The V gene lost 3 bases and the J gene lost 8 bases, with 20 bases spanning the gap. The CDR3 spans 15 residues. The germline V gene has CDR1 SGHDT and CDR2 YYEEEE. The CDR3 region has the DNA TGTGCCAGCAGCTCATCCAATCTTCCTGGAGGCGGCTACACCTTC. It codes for CASSSSNLPGGGYTF.

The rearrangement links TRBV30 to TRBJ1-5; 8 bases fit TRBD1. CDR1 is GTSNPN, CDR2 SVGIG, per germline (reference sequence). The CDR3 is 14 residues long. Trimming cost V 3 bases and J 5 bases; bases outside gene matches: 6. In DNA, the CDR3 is TGTGCCTGGAGGGGAGGACAGGGCGATCAGCCCCAGCATTTT. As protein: CAWRGGQGDQPQHF.

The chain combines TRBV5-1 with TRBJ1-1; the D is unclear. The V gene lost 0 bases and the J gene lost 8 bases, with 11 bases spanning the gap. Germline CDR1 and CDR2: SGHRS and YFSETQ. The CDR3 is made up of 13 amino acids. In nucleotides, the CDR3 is TGCGCCAGCAGCTTGGATGTGGCCACCGAAGCTTTCTTT. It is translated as CASSLDVATEAFF.

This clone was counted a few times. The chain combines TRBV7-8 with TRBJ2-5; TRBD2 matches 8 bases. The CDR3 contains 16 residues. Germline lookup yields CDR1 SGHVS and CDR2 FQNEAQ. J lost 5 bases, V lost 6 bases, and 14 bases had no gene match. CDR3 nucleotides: TGTGCCAGCAGTGTGCGGCGCGGGGGGACCCAGGAGACCCAGTACTTC. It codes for CASSVRRGGTQETQYF. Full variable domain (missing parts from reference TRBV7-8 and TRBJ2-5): GAGVSQSPRYKVAKRGQDVALRCDPISGHVSLFWYQQALGQGPEFLTYFQNEAQLDKSGLPSDRFFAERPEGSVSTLKIQRTQQEDSAVYLCASSVRRGGTQETQYFGPGTRLLVL.

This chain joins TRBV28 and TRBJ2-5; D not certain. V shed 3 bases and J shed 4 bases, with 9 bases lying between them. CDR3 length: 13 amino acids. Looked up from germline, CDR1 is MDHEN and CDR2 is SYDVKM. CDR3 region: CASSFRAAETQYF. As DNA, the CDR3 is TGTGCCAGCAGTTTCCGCGCCGCAGAGACCCAGTACTTC.

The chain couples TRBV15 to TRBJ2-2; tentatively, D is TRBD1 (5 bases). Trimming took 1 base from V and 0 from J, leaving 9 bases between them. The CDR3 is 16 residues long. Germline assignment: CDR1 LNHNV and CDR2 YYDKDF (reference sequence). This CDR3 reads CATSRGGLANTGELFF. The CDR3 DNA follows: TGTGCCACCAGCAGAGGGGGCCTCGCGAACACCGGGGAGCTGTTTTTT.

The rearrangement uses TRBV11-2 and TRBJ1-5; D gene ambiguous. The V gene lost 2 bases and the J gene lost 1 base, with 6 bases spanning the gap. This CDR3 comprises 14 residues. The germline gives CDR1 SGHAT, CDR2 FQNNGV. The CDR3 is CASSLMGSNQPQHF. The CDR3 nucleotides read TGTGCCAGCAGCTTAATGGGCAGCAATCAGCCCCAGCATTTT.

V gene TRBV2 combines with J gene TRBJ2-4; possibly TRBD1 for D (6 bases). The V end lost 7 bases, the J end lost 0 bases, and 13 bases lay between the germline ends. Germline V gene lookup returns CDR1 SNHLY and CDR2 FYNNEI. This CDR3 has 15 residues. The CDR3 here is CASIFNRAAKNIQYF. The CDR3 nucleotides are TGTGCCAGCATCTTTAACAGGGCAGCCAAAAACATTCAGTACTTC.

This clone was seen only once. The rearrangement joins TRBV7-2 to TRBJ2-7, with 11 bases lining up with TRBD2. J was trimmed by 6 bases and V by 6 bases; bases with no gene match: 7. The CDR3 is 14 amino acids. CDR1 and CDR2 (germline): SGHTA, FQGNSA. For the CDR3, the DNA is TGTGCCAGCAGTGGTAGCGGGAGGGCCGGCGAGCAGTACTTC. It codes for CASSGSGRAGEQYF.

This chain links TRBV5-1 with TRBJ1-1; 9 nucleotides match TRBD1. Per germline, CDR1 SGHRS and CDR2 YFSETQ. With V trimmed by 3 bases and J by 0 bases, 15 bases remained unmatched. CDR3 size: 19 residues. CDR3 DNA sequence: TGCGCCAGCAGCTATTCTGTTGGGACAGGGAGCCCTCTGAACACTGAAGCTTTCTTT. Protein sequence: CASSYSVGTGSPLNTEAFF.

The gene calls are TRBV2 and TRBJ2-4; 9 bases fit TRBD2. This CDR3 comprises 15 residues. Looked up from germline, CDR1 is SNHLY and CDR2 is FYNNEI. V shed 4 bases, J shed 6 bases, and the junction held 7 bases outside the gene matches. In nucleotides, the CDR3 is TGTGCCAGCAGTGGGAGTAGCGGGAGTAGAAACATTCAGTACTTC. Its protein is CASSGSSGSRNIQYF. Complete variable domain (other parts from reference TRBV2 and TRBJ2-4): EPEVTQTPSHQVTQMGQEVILRCVPISNHLYFYWYRQILGQKVEFLVSFYNNEISEKSEIFDDQFSVERPDGSNFTLKIRSTKLEDSAMYFCASSGSSGSRNIQYFGAGTRLSVL.

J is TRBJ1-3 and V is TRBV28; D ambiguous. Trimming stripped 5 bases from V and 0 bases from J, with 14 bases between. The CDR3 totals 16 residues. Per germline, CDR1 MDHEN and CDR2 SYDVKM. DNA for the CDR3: TGTGCCAGCAGTCCCCGGGGTGTGAGCTCTGGAAACACCATATATTTT. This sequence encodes CASSPRGVSSGNTIYF. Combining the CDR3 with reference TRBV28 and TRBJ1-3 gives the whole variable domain DVKVTQSSRYLVKRTGEKVFLECVQDMDHENMFWYRQDPGLGLRLIYFSYDVKMKEKGDIPEGYSVSREKKERFSLILESASTNQTSMYLCASSPRGVSSGNTIYFGEGSWLTVV.

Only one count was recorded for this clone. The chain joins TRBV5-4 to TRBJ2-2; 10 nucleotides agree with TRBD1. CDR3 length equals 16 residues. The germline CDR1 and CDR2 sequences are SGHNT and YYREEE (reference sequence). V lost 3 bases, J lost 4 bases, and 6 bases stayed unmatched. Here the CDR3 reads CASSSLDRGGTGELFF. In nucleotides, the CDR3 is TGTGCCAGCAGCTCATTGGACAGGGGGGGCACCGGGGAGCTGTTTTTT.